The rows below give T cell receptor beta chains drawn from one sample of a study of shared clonotypes between healthy human individuals. Assay used: immunoSEQ multiplex PCR; TCRdb lists only in-frame clones, some missing. The sample carries around 100,000 clones, roughly 70% recorded once. Sequencing was performed on memory CD8+ T cells sorted from blood. The receptors come from a woman aged 25 to 39 in good health. Each CDR3 is given with its conserved first and last residue. D genes are given only for firm matches. A row's size may be missing; if present it is once, few, many or a size class.

d_call: NA; clone_size: NA; j_call: TRBJ2-7; v_call: TRBV5-1; cdr3_nt: TGCGCCAGCAGCTTCTCTAGCTGGGAATACGAGCAGTACTTC; cdr3_aa: CASSFSSWEYEQYF
d_call: NA; clone_size: NA; j_call: TRBJ1-3; v_call: TRBV29-1; cdr3_nt: TGCAGCGTTGAAATTTCGGGCACCATATATTTT; cdr3_aa: CSVEISGTIYF
d_call: NA; clone_size: NA; j_call: TRBJ1-5; v_call: TRBV11-3; cdr3_nt: TGTGCCAGCAGCCAAGGCAGGGAATGGGGTCAGCCCCAGCATTTT; cdr3_aa: CASSQGREWGQPQHF
d_call: TRBD2; clone_size: once; j_call: TRBJ2-3; v_call: TRBV10-2; cdr3_nt: TGCGCCAGCAGTCATACTAGCGGGGGTAGTGATATAGGAGATACGCAGTATTTT; cdr3_aa: CASSHTSGGSDIGDTQYF
d_call: NA; clone_size: NA; j_call: TRBJ2-7; v_call: TRBV5-6; cdr3_nt: TGTGCCAGCAGCTTGGGGGGGAGCGGATACTACGAGCAGTACTTC; cdr3_aa: CASSLGGSGYYEQYF
d_call: TRBD2; clone_size: few; j_call: TRBJ2-1; v_call: TRBV19; cdr3_nt: TGTGCCAGTAGTACCGGGACTAGTGAAGATGAGCAGTTCTTC; cdr3_aa: CASSTGTSEDEQFF
d_call: TRBD2; clone_size: once; j_call: TRBJ2-1; v_call: TRBV13; cdr3_nt: TGTGCCAGCAGCTACGGGCTAGCGGCCTACAATGAGCAGTTCTTC; cdr3_aa: CASSYGLAAYNEQFF
d_call: TRBD1; clone_size: NA; j_call: TRBJ2-7; v_call: TRBV10-3; cdr3_nt: TGTGCCATCAGTGAATCCGGGACAGGTTACGAGCAGTACTTC; cdr3_aa: CAISESGTGYEQYF
d_call: TRBD1; clone_size: NA; j_call: TRBJ1-1; v_call: TRBV28; cdr3_nt: TGTGCCAGCAGCTTATACTCCAGGGGGCAGGGTGAAGCTTTCTTT; cdr3_aa: CASSLYSRGQGEAFF
d_call: NA; clone_size: NA; j_call: TRBJ2-1; v_call: TRBV27; cdr3_nt: TGTGCCAGCAGTTTTGGCTCCAGCTACAATGAGCAGTTCTTC; cdr3_aa: CASSFGSSYNEQFF
d_call: NA; clone_size: once; j_call: TRBJ1-1; v_call: TRBV28; cdr3_nt: TGTGCCAGCAGCAACGGGCGGACACTCCCCCTCGAAGCTTTCTTT; cdr3_aa: CASSNGRTLPLEAFF
d_call: TRBD2; clone_size: NA; j_call: TRBJ2-7; v_call: TRBV7-6; cdr3_nt: TGTGCCAGCAGCCCCCGCTGGCGGGGGGCCCCCTACGAGCAGTACTTC; cdr3_aa: CASSPRWRGAPYEQYF
d_call: NA; clone_size: NA; j_call: TRBJ2-5; v_call: TRBV6-6; cdr3_nt: TGTGCCAGCAGTTATTCCCTGGGACCGACTGAGACCCAGTACTTC; cdr3_aa: CASSYSLGPTETQYF
d_call: TRBD2; clone_size: NA; j_call: TRBJ2-1; v_call: TRBV15; cdr3_nt: TGTGCCACCAGCAGAGATCGGCTAGCGGATTCCTACAATGAGCAGTTCTTC; cdr3_aa: CATSRDRLADSYNEQFF
d_call: TRBD2; clone_size: NA; j_call: TRBJ2-6; v_call: TRBV9; cdr3_nt: TGTGCCAGCAGCGGGACTAGCGGGAGCATTTTGTCTGGGGCCAACGTCCTGACTTTC; cdr3_aa: CASSGTSGSILSGANVLTF
d_call: NA; clone_size: NA; j_call: TRBJ2-2; v_call: TRBV5-1; cdr3_nt: TGCGCCAGCAGCTACTCCGCCGGGGAGCTGTTTTTT; cdr3_aa: CASSYSAGELFF
d_call: TRBD2; clone_size: NA; j_call: TRBJ2-3; v_call: TRBV28; cdr3_nt: TGTGCCAGCAGTCGCGCCAGGGGGCGCCTCGGACTAGCGGGAGGGCCTAGTCCAGATACGCAGTATTTT; cdr3_aa: CASSRARGRLGLAGGPSPDTQYF
d_call: TRBD1; clone_size: NA; j_call: TRBJ2-7; v_call: TRBV5-1; cdr3_nt: TGCGCCAGCAGCCCTGGGACAGGGGGTGGTTTGCTGTACTTC; cdr3_aa: CASSPGTGGGLLYF
d_call: TRBD2; clone_size: NA; j_call: TRBJ2-1; v_call: TRBV5-6; cdr3_nt: TGTGCCAGCAGCTTGGGTCTAGCGGGAAAGGATGAGCAGTTCTTC; cdr3_aa: CASSLGLAGKDEQFF
d_call: NA; clone_size: NA; j_call: TRBJ2-2; v_call: TRBV28; cdr3_nt: TGTGCCAGCAGTTTACTGAACACCGGGGAGCTGTTTTTT; cdr3_aa: CASSLLNTGELFF
d_call: NA; clone_size: few; j_call: TRBJ2-1; v_call: TRBV6-6; cdr3_nt: TGTGCCAGCAGTTACTCGAGAACTTTCAATGAGCAGTTCTTC; cdr3_aa: CASSYSRTFNEQFF
d_call: TRBD2; clone_size: NA; j_call: TRBJ2-5; v_call: TRBV27; cdr3_nt: TGTGCCAGCAGTTTCCAGACTAGCGGGAGGAGGGCGGAGACCCAGTACTTC; cdr3_aa: CASSFQTSGRRAETQYF
d_call: TRBD2; clone_size: NA; j_call: TRBJ2-7; v_call: TRBV27; cdr3_nt: TGTGCCAGCGGGGGGACTAGCCCATTTTACTTC; cdr3_aa: CASGGTSPFYF
d_call: NA; clone_size: NA; j_call: TRBJ2-1; v_call: TRBV18; cdr3_nt: TGTGCCAGCTCACCAGCGGACAATGAGCAGTTCTTC; cdr3_aa: CASSPADNEQFF
d_call: NA; clone_size: NA; j_call: TRBJ2-1; v_call: TRBV11-3; cdr3_nt: TGTGCCAGCAGCTTGGCTGCTACGCCCTACAATGAGCAGTTCTTC; cdr3_aa: CASSLAATPYNEQFF
d_call: TRBD2; clone_size: NA; j_call: TRBJ2-5; v_call: TRBV19; cdr3_nt: TGTGCCAGTAGCACCGGGACTAGCTTTTTGCCGGGAGAGACCCAGTACTTC; cdr3_aa: CASSTGTSFLPGETQYF
d_call: NA; clone_size: NA; j_call: TRBJ2-7; v_call: TRBV11-2; cdr3_nt: TGTGCCAGCAGCCCCAGTGGGGAGAGCTCCTACGAGCAGTACTTC; cdr3_aa: CASSPSGESSYEQYF
d_call: NA; clone_size: many; j_call: TRBJ2-7; v_call: TRBV25-1; cdr3_nt: TGTGCCAGCAGCGACACGGGGCCCTACGAGCAGTACTTC; cdr3_aa: CASSDTGPYEQYF
d_call: NA; clone_size: once; j_call: TRBJ2-1; v_call: TRBV7-9; cdr3_nt: TGTGCCAGCAGCTTAGCCGTAGGGGCTAGACTTCCGTCCGATGAGCAGTTCTTC; cdr3_aa: CASSLAVGARLPSDEQFF
d_call: NA; clone_size: NA; j_call: TRBJ1-3; v_call: TRBV2; cdr3_nt: TGTGCCAGCAGTGAGATGGAAAGGGACTCTGGAAACACCATATATTTT; cdr3_aa: CASSEMERDSGNTIYF
d_call: NA; clone_size: many; j_call: TRBJ1-1; v_call: TRBV5-4; cdr3_nt: TGTGCCAGCAGCTTGAGCGGGCGGCAGGGGAGGGCTGAAGCTTTCTTT; cdr3_aa: CASSLSGRQGRAEAFF
d_call: NA; clone_size: many; j_call: TRBJ2-7; v_call: TRBV29-1; cdr3_nt: TGCAGCGTTGAAGAAGGTAGCTGGGGTATGGTCTACGAGCAGTACTTC; cdr3_aa: CSVEEGSWGMVYEQYF
d_call: NA; clone_size: NA; j_call: TRBJ2-7; v_call: TRBV29-1; cdr3_nt: TGCAGCGTTGAACTTTCCGACGCTGGACTAAACTACGAGCAGTACTTC; cdr3_aa: CSVELSDAGLNYEQYF
d_call: TRBD2; clone_size: NA; j_call: TRBJ2-5; v_call: TRBV11-2; cdr3_nt: TGTGCCAGCACCAGACTAGCGGGCCGGCCTCAAGAGACCCAGTACTTC; cdr3_aa: CASTRLAGRPQETQYF
d_call: NA; clone_size: NA; j_call: TRBJ1-2; v_call: TRBV19; cdr3_nt: TGTGCCAGTAGTATAGCCCGTTATGGCTACACCTTC; cdr3_aa: CASSIARYGYTF
d_call: NA; clone_size: NA; j_call: TRBJ1-1; v_call: TRBV5-1; cdr3_nt: TGCGCCAGCAGCTTCCAAGGGGCAACTGAAGCTTTCTTT; cdr3_aa: CASSFQGATEAFF
d_call: NA; clone_size: once; j_call: TRBJ2-7; v_call: TRBV5-4; cdr3_nt: TGTGCCAGCAGCTTTCAGGGAGGCATATACGAGCAGTACTTC; cdr3_aa: CASSFQGGIYEQYF
d_call: TRBD1; clone_size: NA; j_call: TRBJ1-5; v_call: TRBV10-3; cdr3_nt: TGTGCCATCAGTGAATCACCCGGGACAGGGCTCCGGCAGCCCCAGCATTTT; cdr3_aa: CAISESPGTGLRQPQHF
d_call: NA; clone_size: NA; j_call: TRBJ1-4; v_call: TRBV19; cdr3_nt: TGTGCCAGTAGTGACCCGGGAACTAATGAAAAACTGTTTTTT; cdr3_aa: CASSDPGTNEKLFF
d_call: TRBD1; clone_size: NA; j_call: TRBJ1-1; v_call: TRBV5-4; cdr3_nt: TGTGCCAGCAGCTTGTGGGACAGGGTCGCTGAAGCTTTCTTT; cdr3_aa: CASSLWDRVAEAFF
d_call: NA; clone_size: NA; j_call: TRBJ2-7; v_call: TRBV9; cdr3_nt: TGTGCCAGCAGCCGTGGGGGGCAGTCAGTGCAGTACTTC; cdr3_aa: CASSRGGQSVQYF